This T cell receptor (beta chain) was documented in a study of blood T cells in healthy people across ages. About the research overall: Researchers report that template switching captured about one barcoded beta molecule per two T cells.

The CDR3 has 15 residues. The V end was cut by 4 bases, the J end by 2 bases, with 17 bases between. Germline V CDR1 and CDR2: DFQATT, SNEGSKA (reference sequence). Combining a sample-barcoded 5' primer with a J-beta primer mix, a second PCR ran for 7 to 11 cycles. A 12-random-nucleotide template-switch adaptor tagged each cDNA molecule. Individual samples furnished no less than 2.5 million CDR3-containing paired-end reads apiece. One entry per CDR3 protein, called by TCRdb with MiXCR from the 5' RACE reads. This sample carries 800,000 to 950,000 distinct CDR3 sequences, almost 30% of them seen once, and the ten largest clones take around 9.6%. This sample was shared with a second study, whose subject was T cells of mothers and their children. That paper notes: Whether related or unrelated, pairs show similar shaping of TCR recombination output by thymic selection.

The receptor was isolated from a woman aged 40-49 years in good health. Sequenced: blood. The chain is built from TRBV20-1 and TRBJ2-5; D might be TRBD2 (7 bases). Written as DNA, the CDR3 is TGCAGTGCTATGATCCCGGGGGGCCTACAAGAGACCCAGTACTTC. Encoded protein: CSAMIPGGLQETQYF.